These 18 T cell receptor beta chains share one sample of origin, sequenced in a study of CD8+CD57+ T cells in acquired aplastic anemia. For CDR3 and TCR beta VDJ profiling, genomic DNA was the template used. In TCRdb, the reads were re-called with MiXCR into one record per CDR3 protein. The sample yields around 200,000 distinct CDR3 sequences, 61% seen once. Material: sorted CD4+, CD8+, or CD8+CD57+ T cells (not recorded which) from PBMCs. The receptors here all came from a human donor in good health.

V gene TRBV6-5 combines with J gene TRBJ1-1, with D possibly being TRBD1 (6 bases). Germline values: CDR1 MNHEY, CDR2 SVGAGI. The ends were cut back, 10 bases at V and 8 bases at J, with 11 bases in the middle. The CDR3 runs 10 residues. In nucleotides, the CDR3 is TGTGCCATCGGCAGGGGAGAAGCTTTCTTT. It yields the protein CAIGRGEAFF.

V is TRBV19 and J is TRBJ2-3; D not resolved. Per germline, CDR1 LNHDA and CDR2 SQIVND (reference sequence). Trimming removed 3 bases from V and 8 bases from J, with 21 bases in between. This CDR3 region has 16 residues. CDR3 sequence (DNA): TGTGCCAGTAGTATCCCGGACGGCTCCAGAGTCCCTACGCAGTATTTT. As protein: CASSIPDGSRVPTQYF.

This clonotype occurred many times. The CDR3 is CASSPAGGPYEQYF. In DNA form, the CDR3 reads TGTGCCAGCAGTCCTGCCGGGGGCCCCTACGAGCAGTACTTC. The V gene is TRBV12-3 or TRBV12-4, the J gene TRBJ2-7; TRBD1 or TRBD2 may be the D gene (6 bases each). The CDR3 totals 14 residues. V lost 5 bases and J 2 bases, leaving 13 bases between the germline ends.

This clonotype has a count of ten or more. The chain uses TRBV6-5 and TRBJ2-7; TRBD2 aligns across 11 bases. Germline V lookup: CDR1 MNHEY, CDR2 SVGAGI. The J segment lost 3 bases and the V segment lost 0 bases, leaving 1 base of the junction unmatched. CDR3 length: 15 amino acids. This chain's CDR3 is CASSYSLAGDYEQYF. In DNA, the CDR3 is TGTGCCAGCAGTTACTCACTAGCGGGGGACTACGAGCAGTACTTC.

The V gene is TRBV20-1, the J gene TRBJ2-1; the D gene is possibly TRBD1 (6 bases). Trimming stripped 1 base from V and 9 bases from J, with 7 bases between. This CDR3 spans 11 amino acids. Germline assignment: CDR1 DFQATT and CDR2 SNEGSKA (reference sequence). The CDR3 bases are TGCAGTGCTAGAGTCAGGGGTGAGCAGTTCTTC. This translates into CSARVRGEQFF.

This sequence joins TRBV19 and TRBJ1-6; D not certain. This CDR3 has 15 residues. Germline values: CDR1 LNHDA, CDR2 SQIVND (reference sequence). The ends were cut back, 4 bases at V and 4 bases at J, with 11 bases in the middle. The CDR3 nucleotides read TGTGCCAGTAGTACGGATAGAAGGTATAATTCACCCCTCCACTTT. Its protein product is CASSTDRRYNSPLHF.

This clonotype was counted once. This chain uses TRBV7-9 with TRBJ1-4; maybe TRBD1 (6 bases). Germline V gives CDR1 SEHNR, CDR2 FQNEAQ (reference sequence). The CDR3 spans 14 residues. The V gene lost 5 bases and the J gene lost 5 bases, with 12 bases spanning the gap. CDR3 coding DNA: TGTGCCAGCAGCCCCGGACAGAGGAATGAAAAACTGTTTTTT. Its protein product is CASSPGQRNEKLFF.

The sample holds many counts of this clonotype. The V and J genes are TRBV11-3 and TRBJ2-2; D gene unclear. This CDR3 comprises 17 residues. Germline loops: CDR1 SGHNT, CDR2 YENEEA. V lost 5 bases and J lost 2, with 18 bases in between. The CDR3 nucleotides are TGTGCCAGCAGCGCGTCCAATGGGGAACTCAACACCGGGGAGCTGTTTTTT. Translated: CASSASNGELNTGELFF.

The rearrangement uses TRBV6-6 and TRBJ1-2; maybe TRBD1 (5 bases). This CDR3 is built from 14 residues. The V end was cut by 6 bases, the J end by 0 bases, with 11 bases between. Germline V lookup: CDR1 MNHNY, CDR2 SVGAGI (reference sequence). The CDR3 spells CASSPDSPNYGYTF. Written as DNA, the CDR3 is TGTGCCAGCAGCCCCGACAGTCCTAACTATGGCTACACCTTC.

CDR3 protein: CASSEGAGNSPLHF. The CDR3 region has the DNA TGTGCCAGCAGCGAGGGGGCAGGAAATTCACCCCTCCACTTT. The rearrangement links TRBV6-4 to TRBJ1-6, with TRBD1 identical over 7 bases. V shed 6 bases and J 7 bases; nucleotides not matched to a gene: 6. The CDR3 contains 14 residues. Germline lookup yields CDR1 MRHNA and CDR2 SNTAGT.

This chain joins TRBV14 and TRBJ1-4, with D tentatively TRBD1 (5 bases). V was clipped by 0 bases and J by 5 bases, with 10 bases between them. From germline, CDR1 is SGHDN and CDR2 FVKESK. The CDR3 covers 15 residues. The CDR3 sequence is CASSQDGRGNEKLFF. CDR3 nucleotide sequence: TGTGCCAGCAGCCAAGATGGGCGGGGCAATGAAAAACTGTTTTTT.

V gene TRBV14 combines with J gene TRBJ2-3; D is unclear. CDR1 is SGHDN and CDR2 is FVKESK in the germline V gene. Trimming removed 1 base at V and 3 bases at J, with 8 bases between. This CDR3 is 14 amino acids long. CDR3 nucleotide sequence: TGTGCCAGCAGCCAAGTCGGAAATACAGATACGCAGTATTTT. It translates to CASSQVGNTDTQYF.

The DNA of the CDR3 is TGCAGTGCTAGGGACTTCGAGGGGGGGTGGGAGACCCAGTACTTC. Residues: CSARDFEGGWETQYF. V and J are TRBV20-1 and TRBJ2-5; perhaps TRBD2 as D (7 bases). V was trimmed by 3 bases and J by 5 bases, leaving 19 bases between them. This CDR3 has 15 residues. Germline lookup yields CDR1 DFQATT and CDR2 SNEGSKA (reference sequence).

As for this clonotype: One end of the junction fails to match germline, which may point to a read error. The genes are TRBV10-1 and TRBJ1-1; D not certain. This CDR3 has 15 amino acids. Germline CDR1 WNHNN, CDR2 SYGVQD (reference sequence). DNA for the CDR3: TGTGCCAGCAGTTTACGGGCTGACACGAACACTGAAACTTTCTTT. Amino acid sequence: CASSLRADTNTETFF.

The chain links TRBV20-1 to TRBJ1-5, with D unclear. This CDR3 is 12 amino acids long. Deletions cut 4 bases from V and 2 bases from J, with 6 bases between. Germline assignment: CDR1 DFQATT and CDR2 SNEGSKA (reference sequence). This CDR3 reads CSATGGNQPQHF. CDR3 nucleotides: TGCAGTGCTACTGGGGGCAATCAGCCCCAGCATTTT.

The V gene is TRBV9, the J gene TRBJ2-1; TRBD1 matches at 9 bases. Germline V gene data show CDR1 as SGDLS and CDR2 as YYNGEE. This CDR3 has 17 amino acids. Trimming cost V 4 bases and J 6 bases; bases outside gene matches: 14. The CDR3 loop reads CASSLLLPGQGFNEQFF. In DNA form, the CDR3 reads TGTGCCAGCAGCTTACTTCTTCCGGGACAGGGTTTCAATGAGCAGTTCTTC.

The J gene is TRBJ2-1, the V gene TRBV20-1, with D hard to call. Germline CDR1 DFQATT, CDR2 SNEGSKA (reference sequence). V gave up 3 bases and J gave up 0 bases, with 9 bases separating them. CDR3 length: 14 residues. CDR3 residues: CSASQDSSYNEQFF. Written as DNA, the CDR3 is TGCAGTGCTAGCCAAGATAGCTCCTACAATGAGCAGTTCTTC.

J is TRBJ1-1 and V is TRBV12-3 or TRBV12-4; D gene uncertain. Trimming took off 10 bases at V and 0 bases at J, with 9 bases between the two ends. The CDR3 loop spans 12 amino acids. The CDR3 spells CATRVLNTEAFF. CDR3 nucleotides: TGTGCCACGCGAGTGCTGAACACTGAAGCTTTCTTT.